This T cell receptor beta chain was identified in a study of identical twins. J gave up 5 bases and V 6 bases, and 8 bases lay outside the gene matches. Looked up from germline, CDR1 is SGHRS and CDR2 is YFSETQ. The CDR3 has 14 residues. Details on this clonotype: This may come from a read error, since a much larger clone is one base off.

Template switching created a universal primer site, and the cDNA included unique molecular identifiers. Each CDR3 protein gets one entry after TCRdb re-called the 5' RACE reads with MiXCR. The data contain 500,000 to 700,000 distinct CDR3 sequences, roughly 7.1% of them singletons. A further study also used this sample, focusing on yellow fever vaccine responses in identical twins.

The sequencing sample was made of PBMCs. The source of this sequence is a young woman in good health. The chain uses TRBV5-1 and TRBJ2-5; 9 bases agree with TRBD1. The CDR3 bases are TGCGCCAGCAACGAGTGGACAGGGGAGGAGACCCAGTACTTC. Amino acids: CASNEWTGEETQYF.